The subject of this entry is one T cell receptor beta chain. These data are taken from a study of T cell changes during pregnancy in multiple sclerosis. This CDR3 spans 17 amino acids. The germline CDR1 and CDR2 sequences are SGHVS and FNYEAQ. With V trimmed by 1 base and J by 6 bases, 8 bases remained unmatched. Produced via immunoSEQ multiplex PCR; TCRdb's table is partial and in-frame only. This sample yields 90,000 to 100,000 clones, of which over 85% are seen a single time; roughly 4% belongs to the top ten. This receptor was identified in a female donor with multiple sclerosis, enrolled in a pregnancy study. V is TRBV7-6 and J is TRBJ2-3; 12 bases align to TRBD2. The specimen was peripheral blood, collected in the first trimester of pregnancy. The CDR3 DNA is TGTGCCAGCAGCTTAGGGTCTAGCGGGGGGGCCTACGATACGCAGTATTTT. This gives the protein CASSLGSSGGAYDTQYF.